This T cell receptor (beta chain) is drawn from a study of early T cells in non-severe SARS-CoV-2 infection. Overall study context: Bulk RNA taken from unsorted whole blood was sequenced, leaving chains unpaired. Study-level points and caveats: Database matching using VDJdb favored anti-spike CD8 responses, with private and CD4 specificities left missing.

The TCR library protocol was used to attach unique molecular identifiers. These identifiers were attached to individual cDNA molecules. TCRdb independently ran MiXCR on the 5' RACE reads; one entry per CDR3 protein. The table shows around 86,000 distinct CDR3 sequences, with around 15% occurring only once. In its sample, this clonotype was seen many times. The antigen remains unidentified. V lost 4 bases, J lost 4 bases, and 7 bases stayed unmatched. CDR1 and CDR2 from the germline V gene are SGHDT and YYEEEE. This CDR3 has 14 residues. V and J are TRBV5-6 and TRBJ1-2; TRBD1 aligns across 7 bases. The origin of this receptor is an adult who was a healthcare worker with PCR-confirmed SARS-CoV-2 infection or an uninfected control (not recorded which). Sample: whole blood. The CDR3 DNA reads as TGTGCCAGCAGCCAGGCCGGGACAGTCTATGGCTACACCTTC. Translating it yields CASSQAGTVYGYTF.